This TCR beta chain originates from a study of blood T cell repertoires in COVID-19. Trimming removed 5 bases at V and 6 bases at J, with 13 bases between. The CDR3 runs 13 residues. The table came from immunoSEQ multiplex PCR; TCRdb's copy has only in-frame clones and leaves some out. The sample yields hundreds of thousands of clones, roughly nine tenths seen once. The chain is built from TRBV12-3 or TRBV12-4 and TRBJ1-2, with D possibly matching TRBD1 (5 bases). This TCR derives from a man aged 35 to 55 with acute or convalescent COVID-19. The sample consisted of peripheral blood. DNA for the CDR3: TGTGCCAGCAGTCCGCGGGAGACAGATGGCTACACCTTC. Protein product: CASSPRETDGYTF.